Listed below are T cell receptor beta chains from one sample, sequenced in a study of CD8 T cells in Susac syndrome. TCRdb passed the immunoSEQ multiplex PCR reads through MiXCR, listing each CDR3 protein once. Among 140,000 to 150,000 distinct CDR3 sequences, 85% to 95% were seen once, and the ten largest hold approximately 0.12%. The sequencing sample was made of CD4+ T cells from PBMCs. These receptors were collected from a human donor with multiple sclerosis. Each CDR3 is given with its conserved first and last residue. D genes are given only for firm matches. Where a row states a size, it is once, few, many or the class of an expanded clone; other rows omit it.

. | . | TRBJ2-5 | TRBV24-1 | TGTGCCACCAGTGACCCGGCAGAAGGTAGAGAGACCCAGTACTTC | CATSDPAEGRETQYF
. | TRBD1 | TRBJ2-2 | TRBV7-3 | TGTGCCAGCAGCAAACGGGGCACAGGGGAAAACACCGGGGAGCTGTTTTTT | CASSKRGTGENTGELFF
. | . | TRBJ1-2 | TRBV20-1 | TGCAGTGCTAGGGTCCCAGGGACTCATGGCTACACCTTC | CSARVPGTHGYTF
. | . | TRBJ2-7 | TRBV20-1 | TGCAGTGTGGGGGAGAGTAGCGCCGACGAGCAGTACTTC | CSVGESSADEQYF
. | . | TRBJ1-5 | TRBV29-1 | TGCAGCGTTAAGGGGAGCAATCAGCCCCAGCATTTT | CSVKGSNQPQHF
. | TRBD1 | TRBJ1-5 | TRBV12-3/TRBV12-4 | TGTGCCAGCAGTGGGGCGGGACAGGGGAACCAGCCCCAGCATTTT | CASSGAGQGNQPQHF
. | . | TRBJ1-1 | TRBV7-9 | TGTGCCAGCAGCTTAGCAGGGGGGGAGGCTTTCTTT | CASSLAGGEAFF
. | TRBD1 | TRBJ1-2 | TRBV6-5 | TGTGCCAGCAGTTTTCGACAGGGGATATCTGGCTACACCTTC | CASSFRQGISGYTF
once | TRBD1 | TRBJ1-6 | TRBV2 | TGTGCCAGCAGTGCTCGACAGGGAGGAAATTCACCCCTCCACTTT | CASSARQGGNSPLHF
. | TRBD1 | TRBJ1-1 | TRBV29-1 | TGCAGCGTTTCCAGGGGGAACACTGAAGTTTTCTTT | CSVSRGNTEVFF
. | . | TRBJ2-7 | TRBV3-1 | TGTGCCAGCAGCCAACGAACAGAGCACTACGAGCAGTACTTC | CASSQRTEHYEQYF
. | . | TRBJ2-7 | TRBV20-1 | TGCAGTGCCCGAACCACCGTGGAAAAGGGCTACGAGCAGTACTTC | CSARTTVEKGYEQYF
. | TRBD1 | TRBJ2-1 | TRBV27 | TGTGCCAGCAGCCGACAGGGGGGTACTTACAATGAGCAGTTCTTC | CASSRQGGTYNEQFF
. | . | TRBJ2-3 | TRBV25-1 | TGTGCCAGCAGTGCAGGTCTCACAGATACGCAGTATTTT | CASSAGLTDTQYF
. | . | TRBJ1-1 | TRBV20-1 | TGCAGTGCTAGAGATCGAGGGGTTGGTCCTGAAGCTTTCTTT | CSARDRGVGPEAFF
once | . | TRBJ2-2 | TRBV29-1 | TGCAGCGGTGTTGTTAACACCGGGGAGCTGTTTTTT | CSGVVNTGELFF
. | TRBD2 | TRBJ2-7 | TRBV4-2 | TGTGCCAGCAGCCAAGTAAGCGGGAGCGACTACGAGCAGTACTTC | CASSQVSGSDYEQYF
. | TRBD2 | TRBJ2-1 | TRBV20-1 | TGCAGTGCTAGTTACCTAGCGGGAGGCCGGGGACGTTACAATGAGCAGTTCTTC | CSASYLAGGRGRYNEQFF
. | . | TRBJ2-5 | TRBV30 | TGTGCCTGGAGTGCCGCTCTCGAGACCCAGTACTTC | CAWSAALETQYF
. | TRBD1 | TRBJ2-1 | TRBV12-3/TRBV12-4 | TGTGCCAGCAGTTTCCTGACAGGGGCGGGCAATGAGCAGTTCTTC | CASSFLTGAGNEQFF
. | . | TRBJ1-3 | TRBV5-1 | TGCGCCAGCAGCTTGGAGCCGGGATCAGGAAACACCATATATTTT | CASSLEPGSGNTIYF
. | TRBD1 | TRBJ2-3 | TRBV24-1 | TGTGCCACCAGTGATCCTAGACAGGGGGCTGGAGATACGCAGTATTTT | CATSDPRQGAGDTQYF
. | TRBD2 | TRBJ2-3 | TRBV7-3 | TGTGCCAGCAGCCGGCGGGCGGGGGGCACAGATACGCAGTATTTT | CASSRRAGGTDTQYF
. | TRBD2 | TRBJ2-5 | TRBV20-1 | TGCAGTGCTTCCGGGACTAGCAGAGAGACCCAGTACTTC | CSASGTSRETQYF
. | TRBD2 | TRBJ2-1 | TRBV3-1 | TGTGCCAGCAGCCAAGGGCTAGCGGGAGGCTGGGACAATGAGCAGTTCTTC | CASSQGLAGGWDNEQFF
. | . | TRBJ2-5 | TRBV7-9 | TGTGCCAGCAGCTCCCGGGTGCTCCAAGAGACCCAGTACTTC | CASSSRVLQETQYF
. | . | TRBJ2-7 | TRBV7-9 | TGTGCCAGCAGCCCACTGACGGGGAGGACCTACGAGCAGTACTTC | CASSPLTGRTYEQYF
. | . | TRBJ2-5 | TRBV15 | TGTGCCACCAGCGGGGGGACGGAGACCCAGTACTTC | CATSGGTETQYF